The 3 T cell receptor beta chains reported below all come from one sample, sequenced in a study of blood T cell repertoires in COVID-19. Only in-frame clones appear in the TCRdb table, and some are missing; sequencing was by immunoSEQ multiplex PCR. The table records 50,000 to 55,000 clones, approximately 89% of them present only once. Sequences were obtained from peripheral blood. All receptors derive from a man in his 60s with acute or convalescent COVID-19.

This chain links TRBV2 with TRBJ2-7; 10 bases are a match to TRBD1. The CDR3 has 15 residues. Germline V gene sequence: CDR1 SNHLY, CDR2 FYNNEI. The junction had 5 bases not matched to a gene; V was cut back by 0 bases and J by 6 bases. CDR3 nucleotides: TGTGCCAGCAGTGAAGCGGGGACAGGGGTTGGCGAGCAGTACTTC. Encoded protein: CASSEAGTGVGEQYF.

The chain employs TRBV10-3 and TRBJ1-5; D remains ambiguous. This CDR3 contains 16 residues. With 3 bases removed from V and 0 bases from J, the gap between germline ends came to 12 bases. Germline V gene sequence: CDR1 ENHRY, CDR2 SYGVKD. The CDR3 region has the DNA TGTGCCATCAGTGACCAAGGGAGTAATAGCAATCAGCCCCAGCATTTT. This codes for CAISDQGSNSNQPQHF.

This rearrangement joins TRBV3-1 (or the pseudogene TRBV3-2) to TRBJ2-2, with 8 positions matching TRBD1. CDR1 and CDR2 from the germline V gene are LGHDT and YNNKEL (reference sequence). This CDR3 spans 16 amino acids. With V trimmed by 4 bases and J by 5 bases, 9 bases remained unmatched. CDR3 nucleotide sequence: TGTGCCAGCAGCCTATGGACAGGGTGGGATACCGGGGAGCTGTTTTTT. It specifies CASSLWTGWDTGELFF.